This TCR beta chain was profiled in a study of beta chain features in type 1 diabetes. Findings and caveats of the study: Moderate yet significant TCRB CDR3 shortening was seen in Type 1 diabetes patients in all four CD4+ subsets.

Reverse transcription of all isolated RNA meant that expressed TCRB transcripts were sequenced. Repertoires were generated with immunoSEQ multiplex PCR, while TCRdb's copy carries only in-frame clones and drops some. The sample lists 300,000 to 350,000 clones; around 15% were seen once. J was trimmed by 6 bases and V by 4 bases; bases with no gene match: 3. This CDR3 has 13 residues. Germline CDR1 and CDR2: LGHNA and YSLEER. To note about this clone: Its antigen is currently unknown.

The receptor was isolated from a man aged 30 to 39 in good health. V usage is TRBV4-3 and J usage is TRBJ2-1, with 7 bases lining up with TRBD2. The sequenced material came from central memory CD4+ T cells from blood. CDR3 coding DNA: TGCGCCAGCAGCCTAGCGGGTGGCAATGAGCAGTTCTTC. Protein sequence: CASSLAGGNEQFF.